This TCR beta chain was found in a study of T-cell memory formation after mild COVID-19. Notes on the study in general: Nothing showed for sure that second-wave clones peaking on day 37 were SARS-CoV-2 specific.

Only a few counts were recorded for this clonotype. Antigen specificity is unknown. Each CDR3 protein is one row after TCRdb ran MiXCR on the 5' RACE reads. The data show fewer than 90,000 distinct CDR3 sequences, approximately 15% seen once. The CDR3 consists of 15 residues. Trimming left V 5 bases short and J 0 bases short, with 8 bases between. The TCR comes from an adult woman who had mild COVID-19 (a few samples of this study predate the infection). Cell type and time point are not known. Sequencing was done on a sample of PBMCs or a T cell subset sorted from them (not recorded which). This chain links TRBV12-3 or TRBV12-4 with TRBJ2-6, with D perhaps matching TRBD1 (6 bases). This chain's CDR3 is CASSNRVSGANVLTF. CDR3 coding DNA: TGTGCCAGCAGTAACAGGGTCTCTGGGGCCAACGTCCTGACTTTC.